This T cell receptor beta chain emerged from a study of shared clonotypes between healthy human individuals. Looked up from germline, CDR1 is SNHLY and CDR2 is FYNNEI. Trimming removed 0 bases at V and 8 bases at J, with 10 bases between. The CDR3 length is 13 residues. Only in-frame clones appear in the TCRdb table, and some are missing; sequencing was by immunoSEQ multiplex PCR. The sample has roughly 590,000 clones; 95% to 96% are singletons. Naive CD8 cells comprised CD45RO-negative, CCR7-positively selected cells, excluding terminally differentiated effector memory CD45RA+ cells. This clone came up once.

V usage is TRBV2 and J usage is TRBJ1-2; D perhaps matches TRBD1 (5 bases). This TCR derives from a woman aged 25 to 39 in good health. Sequenced input: naive CD8+ T cells sorted from blood. The CDR3 here is CASSEAQGKGYTF. CDR3 sequence (DNA): TGTGCCAGCAGTGAAGCGCAGGGAAAGGGCTACACCTTC.